Listed below are T cell receptor beta chains from one sample, sequenced in a study of Ad26.COV2.S vaccination and SARS-CoV-2 variants. Assay: immunoSEQ multiplex PCR; the TCRdb copy retains only in-frame clones and omits some. This table holds about 400,000 clones, 75% to 90% found once. The material sequenced was peripheral blood, taken in a trial of Ad26.COV2.S vaccine versus placebo. Receptors were obtained from a person between 18 and 65 years old who received the Ad26.COV2.S COVID-19 vaccine or a placebo. The conserved cysteine and the conserved F or W are not part of the CDR3 here. Some rows mark clone size as missing; the rest say once, few, many or name a class of expanded clone.

clone_size v_call cdr3_aa
. TRBV6-1 ASSEAHQRFNEQF
once TRBV19 ASSISGRGTEAF
. TRBV6-5 ASNRDRSYEQY
. TRBV14 ASSRSANTGELF
. TRBV28 ASSTRTSGQETQY
once TRBV14 ASSQFAGSRWKF
. TRBV24-1 ATSDGGTGTDTQY
many TRBV5-1 ASSATTGGEFGYT
. TRBV11-2 ASSGRQRGEIAETYEQY
. TRBV6-5 ASSPTGYEQY
. TRBV4-1 ASSQDRLAGAYDGELF
. TRBV11-3 ASSLEAAGEQY
once TRBV28 ASSLGLAGGGEQF
. TRBV6-1 ASSDRLNQPQH
. TRBV7-2 ASSFTGAGEKLF